Given below is one T cell receptor (beta chain) in context. This sample is drawn from a study of blood T cell repertoires in COVID-19. Overall study context: PBMCs, B-cell-depleted T cells, or T cells were the source of the cDNA or gDNA that made up the material.

Per the original methods: Nucleated cell counts were estimated from reference gene primer amplification. Using immunoSEQ multiplex PCR, the repertoire was profiled, and TCRdb retains in-frame clones only, with some absent. That table is the source of V, J and clone size, and D and trimming were worked out from the DNA. Of 40,000 to 60,000 clones listed, under 90% are singletons. The sequenced material came from peripheral blood. The source of this sequence is a woman older than 75 with COVID-19, enrolled during active disease.

Written as DNA, the CDR3 is TGTGCCAGCTATGGTTTTTCGGCGGGAGGGGGTCTAGGTGAGCAGTTCTTC. It codes for CASYGFSAGGGLGEQFF. The rearrangement joins TRBV7-9 to TRBJ2-1, with 9 bases matching TRBD2. From germline, CDR1 is SEHNR and CDR2 FQNEAQ (reference sequence). The CDR3 contains 17 residues. The V and J ends lost 8 bases and 9 bases, in that order; junction bases with no gene match: 20. Based on the CDR3 plus reference TRBV7-9 and TRBJ2-1, the full variable domain is DTGVSQNPRHKITKRGQNVTFRCDPISEHNRLYWYRQTLGQGPEFLTYFQNEAQLEKSRLLSDRFSAERPKGSFSTLEIQRTEQGDSAMYLCASYGFSAGGGLGEQFFGPGTRLTVL.